This is a list of T cell receptor beta chains from one sample in a study of radiotherapy plus CTLA-4 blockade in lung cancer. Using immunoSEQ multiplex PCR, the repertoire was profiled, and TCRdb retains in-frame clones only, with some absent. This table has 100,000 or so clones, about 83% appearing once. The sequencing used peripheral blood, collected from a patient treated with radiotherapy plus ipilimumab. These receptors came from a human donor with non-small cell lung cancer that progressed on radiotherapy plus ipilimumab. CDR3s leave out the opening cysteine and the closing phenylalanine or tryptophan. Fields, in order: clone size, V gene, J gene, CDR3 length, CDR3 protein. Where a row states a size, it is once, few, many or the class of an expanded clone; other rows omit it.

>-|TRBV5-5|TRBJ1-2|13
ASSLDVGGNYGYT
>-|TRBV7-9|TRBJ2-6|15
ASSLVAGTSGANVLT
>-|TRBV5-1|TRBJ2-3|14
ASSLSGRGSTDTQY
>-|TRBV6-5|TRBJ2-3|12
ASSAGTGVTLWY
>-|TRBV29-1|TRBJ2-1|10
SVASGRGEQF
>-|TRBV28|TRBJ1-1|10
ASSLGMAEAF
>-|TRBV7-9|TRBJ2-3|12
ASSRGEGTDTQY
>-|TRBV9|TRBJ2-5|12
ASGSGGNQETQY
>-|TRBV5-4|TRBJ2-1|14
ASSRTTGGLGNEQF
>-|TRBV20-1|TRBJ2-1|9
SAIAGDEQF
>-|TRBV28|TRBJ2-7|12
ASSLVGGQGEQY
>-|TRBV12-5|TRBJ2-6|14
ASASKGGTGANVLT
>-|TRBV28|TRBJ2-1|11
ASGGGSYNEQF
>-|TRBV9|TRBJ2-7|13
ASSVEASATYEQY
>-|TRBV4-1|TRBJ1-6|13
ASSAGQVYNSPLH
>-|TRBV6-5|TRBJ2-4|12
ASRGRAAKNIQY
>-|TRBV10-1|TRBJ2-7|13
ASSEPSGRSHEQY
>few|TRBV7-3|TRBJ2-1|14
ASSLTLAGGYNEQF
>few|TRBV5-1|TRBJ2-1|14
ASSRSTGQGYNEQF
>-|TRBV4-1|TRBJ2-3|14
ASSQESGIWTDTQY
>-|TRBV5-1|TRBJ1-1|16
ARDKTGGVRPPLTEAF
>-|TRBV9|TRBJ2-2|12
ASSVGNEAWELF